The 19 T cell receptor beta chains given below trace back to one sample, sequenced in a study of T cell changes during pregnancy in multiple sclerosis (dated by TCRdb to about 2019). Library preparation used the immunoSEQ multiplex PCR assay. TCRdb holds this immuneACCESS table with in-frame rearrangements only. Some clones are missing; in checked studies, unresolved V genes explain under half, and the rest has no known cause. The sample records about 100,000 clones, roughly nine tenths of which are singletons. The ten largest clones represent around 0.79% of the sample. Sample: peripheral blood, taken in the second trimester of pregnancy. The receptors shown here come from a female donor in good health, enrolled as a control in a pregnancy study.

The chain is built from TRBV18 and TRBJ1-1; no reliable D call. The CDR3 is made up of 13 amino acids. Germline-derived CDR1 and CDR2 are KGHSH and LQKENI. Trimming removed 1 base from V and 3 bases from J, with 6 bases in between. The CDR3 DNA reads TGTGCCAGCTCACCACATCCAGACACTGAAGCTTTCTTT. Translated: CASSPHPDTEAFF.

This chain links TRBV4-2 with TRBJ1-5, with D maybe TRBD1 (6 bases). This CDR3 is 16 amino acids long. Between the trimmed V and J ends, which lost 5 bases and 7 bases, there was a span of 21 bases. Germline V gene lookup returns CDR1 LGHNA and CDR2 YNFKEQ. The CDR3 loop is CASSKKDRGTGQPQHF. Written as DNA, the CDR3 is TGTGCCAGCAGCAAGAAGGATAGGGGGACGGGACAGCCCCAGCATTTT.

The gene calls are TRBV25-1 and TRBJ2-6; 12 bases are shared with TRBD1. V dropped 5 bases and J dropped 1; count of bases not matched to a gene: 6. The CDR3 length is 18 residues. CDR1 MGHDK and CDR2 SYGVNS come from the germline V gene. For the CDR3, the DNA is TGTGCCAGCAGTCTGCCGGGACAGGGGGCATCTGGGGCCAACGTCCTGACTTTC. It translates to CASSLPGQGASGANVLTF.

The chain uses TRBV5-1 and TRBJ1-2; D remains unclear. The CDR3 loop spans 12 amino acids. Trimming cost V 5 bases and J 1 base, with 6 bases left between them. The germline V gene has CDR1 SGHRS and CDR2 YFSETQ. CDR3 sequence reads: CASSLDNYGYTF. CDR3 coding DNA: TGCGCCAGCAGTCTAGATAACTATGGCTACACCTTC.

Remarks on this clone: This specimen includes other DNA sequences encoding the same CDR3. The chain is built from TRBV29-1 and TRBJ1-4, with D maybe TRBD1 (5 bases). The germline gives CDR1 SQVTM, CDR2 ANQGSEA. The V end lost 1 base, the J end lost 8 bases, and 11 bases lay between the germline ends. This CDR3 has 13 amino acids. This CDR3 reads CSVEGQGEEKLFF. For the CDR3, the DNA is TGCAGCGTTGAAGGTCAGGGTGAGGAAAAACTGTTTTTT.

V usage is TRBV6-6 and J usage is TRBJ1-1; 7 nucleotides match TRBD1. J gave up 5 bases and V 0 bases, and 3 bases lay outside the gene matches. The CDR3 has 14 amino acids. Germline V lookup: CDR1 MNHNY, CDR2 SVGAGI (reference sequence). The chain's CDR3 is CASSYSRGRTEAFF. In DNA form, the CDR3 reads TGTGCCAGCAGTTACTCCAGGGGGAGGACTGAAGCTTTCTTT.

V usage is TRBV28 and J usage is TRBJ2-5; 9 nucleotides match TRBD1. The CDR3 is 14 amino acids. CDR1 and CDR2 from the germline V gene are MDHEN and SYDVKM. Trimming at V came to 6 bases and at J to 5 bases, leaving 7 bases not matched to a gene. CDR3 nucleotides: TGTGCCAGCAGATCTACAGGGGGCCGGGAGACCCAGTACTTC. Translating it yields CASRSTGGRETQYF.

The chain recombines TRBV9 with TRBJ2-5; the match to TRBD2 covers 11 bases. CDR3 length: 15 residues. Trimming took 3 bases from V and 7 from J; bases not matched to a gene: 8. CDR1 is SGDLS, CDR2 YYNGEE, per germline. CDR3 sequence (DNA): TGTGCCAGCAGCGCTCTAGCGGGGGGACGGGGGACCCAGTACTTC. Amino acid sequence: CASSALAGGRGTQYF. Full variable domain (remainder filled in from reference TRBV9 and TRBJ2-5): DSGVTQTPKHLITATGQRVTLRCSPRSGDLSVYWYQQSLDQGLQFLIQYYNGEERAKGNILERFSAQQFPDLHSELNLSSLELGDSALYFCASSALAGGRGTQYFGPGTRLLVL.

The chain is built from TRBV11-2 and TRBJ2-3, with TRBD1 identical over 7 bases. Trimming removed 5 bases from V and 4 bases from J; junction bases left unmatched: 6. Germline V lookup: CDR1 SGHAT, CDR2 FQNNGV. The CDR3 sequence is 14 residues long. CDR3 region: CASSPRTGPDTQYF. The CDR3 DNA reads TGTGCCAGCAGCCCGCGGACAGGCCCAGATACGCAGTATTTT.

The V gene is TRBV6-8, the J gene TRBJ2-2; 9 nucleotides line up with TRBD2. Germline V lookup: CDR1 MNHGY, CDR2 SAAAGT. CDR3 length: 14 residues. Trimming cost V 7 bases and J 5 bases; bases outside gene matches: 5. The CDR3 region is CASKAGGWTGELFF. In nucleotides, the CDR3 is TGTGCCAGCAAAGCGGGGGGCTGGACCGGGGAGCTGTTTTTT.

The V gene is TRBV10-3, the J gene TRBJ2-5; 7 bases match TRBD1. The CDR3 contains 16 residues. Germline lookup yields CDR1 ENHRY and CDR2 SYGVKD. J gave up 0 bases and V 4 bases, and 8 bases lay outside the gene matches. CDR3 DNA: TGTGCCATCAGTGGCCCCGGGACAGATTACCAAGAGACCCAGTACTTC. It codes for CAISGPGTDYQETQYF.

The CDR3 DNA is TGTGCCAGCAGTGTCAGGGCCCGTAATGAAAAACTGTTTTTT. Its translation: CASSVRARNEKLFF. The genes are TRBV6-6 and TRBJ1-4; D is possibly TRBD1 (5 bases). The CDR3 spans 14 residues. The germline V gene has CDR1 MNHNY and CDR2 SVGAGI (reference sequence). The germline V and J ends were trimmed by 5 bases and 4 bases, with 11 bases remaining between them.

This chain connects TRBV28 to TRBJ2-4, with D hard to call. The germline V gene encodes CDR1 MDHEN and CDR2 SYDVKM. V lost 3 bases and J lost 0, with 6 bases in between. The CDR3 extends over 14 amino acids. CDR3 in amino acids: CASSFNSAKNIQYF. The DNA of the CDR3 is TGTGCCAGCAGTTTTAACTCAGCCAAAAACATTCAGTACTTC.

The CDR3 DNA is TGTGCCAGTAGTATAAATAAGAGGACAGGGGGACAGCCCCAGCATTTT. This translates into CASSINKRTGGQPQHF. The chain has TRBV19 and TRBJ1-5, with 10 bases lining up with TRBD1. Trimming cost V 2 bases and J 7 bases; bases outside gene matches: 8. Germline V lookup: CDR1 LNHDA, CDR2 SQIVND (reference sequence). The CDR3 runs 16 residues.

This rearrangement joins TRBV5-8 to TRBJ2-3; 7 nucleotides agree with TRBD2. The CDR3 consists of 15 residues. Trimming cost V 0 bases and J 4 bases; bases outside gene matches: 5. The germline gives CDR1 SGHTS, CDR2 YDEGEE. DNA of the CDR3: TGTGCCAGCAGCTTGGTGGGCGGGAGTGCAGATACGCAGTATTTT. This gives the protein CASSLVGGSADTQYF.

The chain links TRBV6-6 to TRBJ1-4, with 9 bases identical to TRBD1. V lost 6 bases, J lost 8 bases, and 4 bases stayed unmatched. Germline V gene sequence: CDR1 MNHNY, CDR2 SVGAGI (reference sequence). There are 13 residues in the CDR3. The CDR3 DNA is TGTGCCAGCAGGCGGACAGGGGCCGAAAAACTGTTTTTT. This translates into CASRRTGAEKLFF.

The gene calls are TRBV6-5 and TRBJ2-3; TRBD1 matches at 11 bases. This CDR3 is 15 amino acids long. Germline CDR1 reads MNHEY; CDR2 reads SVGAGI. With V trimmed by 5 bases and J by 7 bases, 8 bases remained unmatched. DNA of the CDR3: TGTGCCAGCAGTCGGCCCGGACAGGGGGCGAATACGCAGTATTTT. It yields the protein CASSRPGQGANTQYF.

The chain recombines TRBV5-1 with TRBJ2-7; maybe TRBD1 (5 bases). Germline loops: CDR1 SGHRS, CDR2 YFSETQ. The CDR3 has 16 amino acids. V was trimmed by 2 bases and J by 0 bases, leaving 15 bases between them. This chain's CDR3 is CASSLPNRSDSYEQYF. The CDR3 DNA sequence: TGCGCCAGCAGCTTACCTAACAGGTCCGACTCCTACGAGCAGTACTTC.

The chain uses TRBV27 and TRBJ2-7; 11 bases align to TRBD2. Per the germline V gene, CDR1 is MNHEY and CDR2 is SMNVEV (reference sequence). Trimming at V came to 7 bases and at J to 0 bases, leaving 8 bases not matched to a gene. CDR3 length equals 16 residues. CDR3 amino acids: CASTRLAGGSSYEQYF. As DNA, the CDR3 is TGTGCCAGCACCAGGCTAGCGGGAGGATCCTCCTACGAGCAGTACTTC.